The rows below give T cell receptor beta chains drawn from one sample of a study of PD-L1 blockade in urothelial cancer. The protocol was immunoSEQ multiplex PCR, while the TCRdb copy is restricted to in-frame clones and leaves out a portion. The sample holds 45,000 to 50,000 clones, around 74% seen once. The sample here was PBMCs, taken around atezolizumab (anti-PD-L1) treatment. These receptors were obtained from a man aged 65-85 years with urothelial cancer. CDR3s include the opening cysteine and the closing phenylalanine or tryptophan. The D gene is left open where the match is weak. Size is omitted from some rows. Given values are once, few, many or a class for expanded clones.

V gene	clone size	J gene	D gene	CDR3 DNA	CDR3 protein
TRBV2	.	TRBJ1-3	.	TGTGCCAGCAGAGGGACTGTCGGTAACACCATATATTTT	CASRGTVGNTIYF
TRBV2	.	TRBJ2-1	.	TGTGCCAGCAGGACGGGGGCCTACAATGAGCAGTTCTTC	CASRTGAYNEQFF
TRBV14	.	TRBJ2-2	TRBD2	TGTGCCAGCAGCCCCCAGGCGGGAGTACCCGGGGAGCTGTTTTTT	CASSPQAGVPGELFF
TRBV14	.	TRBJ1-1	TRBD1	TGTGCCAGCAGCCGATTTACCCAGGGGGCGAACACTGAAGCTTTCTTT	CASSRFTQGANTEAFF
TRBV29-1	.	TRBJ1-2	.	TGCAGCGTTGAAGTAGGTCAGGGCCCCTTAGGGGGCTATGGCTACACCTTC	CSVEVGQGPLGGYGYTF
TRBV7-3	.	TRBJ2-2	.	TGTGCCAGCAGCTTATCGGGTGGGAACACCGGGGAGCTGTTTTTT	CASSLSGGNTGELFF
TRBV19	.	TRBJ2-3	.	TGTGCCAGTAGTATAGGTCCACTGAGCACAGATACGCAGTATTTT	CASSIGPLSTDTQYF
TRBV2	.	TRBJ1-1	TRBD1	TGTGCCAGCAGTCTCCCCGGGACAGAGAACACTGAAGCTTTCTTT	CASSLPGTENTEAFF
TRBV7-9	few	TRBJ2-1	TRBD1	TGTGCCAGCAGCTTAGCGCGGACAGGGGAGGACAATGAGCAGTTCTTC	CASSLARTGEDNEQFF
TRBV2	.	TRBJ1-3	TRBD1	TGTGCCAGCAGTGAGACAGGGGAGACTGGAAACACCATATATTTT	CASSETGETGNTIYF
TRBV27	.	TRBJ1-1	TRBD1	TGTGCCAGCAACCCGGGACAGGGCTCTCTGAACACTGAAGCTTTCTTT	CASNPGQGSLNTEAFF
TRBV5-1	.	TRBJ1-3	.	TGCGCCAGCAGCTTACAGGGTAGAAGCTCTGGAAACACCATATATTTT	CASSLQGRSSGNTIYF
TRBV4-2	.	TRBJ2-1	TRBD2	TGTGCCAGCAGCCAAGATCCCAGCGGGAGAGTCAATGAGCAGTTCTTC	CASSQDPSGRVNEQFF
TRBV30	.	TRBJ2-1	TRBD2	TGTGCCTGGGGGGGGACTAGCGGCTCCTACAATGAGCAGTTCTTC	CAWGGTSGSYNEQFF
TRBV2	.	TRBJ2-1	.	TGTGCCGGCAGGGTCCGGGGTGAGCAGTTCTTC	CAGRVRGEQFF
TRBV9	.	TRBJ1-1	.	TGTGCCAGCAGCCATGACAATCTGAACACTGAAGCTTTCTTT	CASSHDNLNTEAFF
TRBV30	few	TRBJ1-5	.	TGTGCCTGGAGCGACGGCGGTCAGCCCCAGCATTTT	CAWSDGGQPQHF
TRBV4-1	.	TRBJ2-2	TRBD1	TGCGCCAGCAGCCAGGGACAGGGGCACACCGGGGAGCTGTTTTTT	CASSQGQGHTGELFF
TRBV11-2	.	TRBJ2-5	.	TGTGCCAGCAGCTTGGGGCCGGGGGGCGGTGAGACCCAGTACTTC	CASSLGPGGGETQYF
TRBV7-3	once	TRBJ2-5	.	TGTGCCAGCAGCACGGGGGTTTTGAACCAAGAGACCCAGTACTTC	CASSTGVLNQETQYF
TRBV11-2	few	TRBJ2-5	TRBD1	TGTGCCAGCAGCTTCGGGACAGGGGGGGAGACCCAGTACTTC	CASSFGTGGETQYF
TRBV19	.	TRBJ2-5	.	TGTGCCAGTAGTATCGACCAAGAGACCCAGTACTTC	CASSIDQETQYF
TRBV5-5	many	TRBJ1-5	TRBD1	TGTGCCAGCAGCCAAGGACAGGGTGGAGTTCAGCCCCAGCATTTT	CASSQGQGGVQPQHF
TRBV28	once	TRBJ2-3	.	TGTGCCAGCAGTTTAGAGGAGCCGGATACGCAGTATTTT	CASSLEEPDTQYF
TRBV19	.	TRBJ1-4	.	TGTGCCAGTAGTGTCGGACAGCCTAATGAAAAACTGTTTTTT	CASSVGQPNEKLFF
TRBV28	.	TRBJ2-5	TRBD1	TGTGCCAGCAGTCCCGGGACAGGGATTAAAGAGACCCAGTACTTC	CASSPGTGIKETQYF
TRBV2	few	TRBJ1-2	.	TGTGCCAGCAGTGACAGGGGCGGCTACACCTTC	CASSDRGGYTF
TRBV10-3	.	TRBJ1-5	TRBD1	TGTGCCATCAGCCCCGGGACAGGGGCCCAGCCCCAGCATTTT	CAISPGTGAQPQHF
TRBV6-5	.	TRBJ1-2	.	TGTGCCAGCACCCCCGACGGGAGATATGGCTACACCTTC	CASTPDGRYGYTF
TRBV2	few	TRBJ2-1	.	TGTGCCAGCTCTCTTAATGAGCAGTTCTTC	CASSLNEQFF
TRBV6-1	.	TRBJ1-5	TRBD1	TGTGCCAGCAGTGAGTTGAGACAGGGTATCGATCAGCCCCAGCATTTT	CASSELRQGIDQPQHF
TRBV10-3	.	TRBJ2-7	.	TGTGCCATCAAGACCCCGGCAGGGGTCGAGCAGTACTTC	CAIKTPAGVEQYF
TRBV6-5	.	TRBJ1-2	.	TGTGCCAGCAGTTACTCGCGGAACTATGGCTACACCTTC	CASSYSRNYGYTF
TRBV13	.	TRBJ2-3	.	TGTGCCAGCAGCTTAAGCGTATCTAGCACAGATACGCAGTATTTT	CASSLSVSSTDTQYF
TRBV6-5	few	TRBJ1-3	.	TGTGCCAGCAACCCTCCCAGTGGAAACACCATATATTTT	CASNPPSGNTIYF
TRBV5-4	.	TRBJ1-3	TRBD1	TGTGCCAGCAGCCCAGGGACAGGGGGTCGAAACACCATATATTTT	CASSPGTGGRNTIYF
TRBV7-7	.	TRBJ2-5	TRBD1	TGTGCTAGCAGCCGGGACAGGGGTAGGGAGACCCAGTACTTC	CASSRDRGRETQYF
TRBV19	.	TRBJ2-2	.	TGTGCCAGTAGTCAGGGGTCCGGGGAGCTGTTTTTT	CASSQGSGELFF
TRBV5-5	.	TRBJ1-2	TRBD1	TGTGCCAGCAGCCCGGGACAGGGGGCGCCTGGCTACACCTTC	CASSPGQGAPGYTF
TRBV27	.	TRBJ1-1	TRBD1	TGTGCCAGCAGTTTATTTTCCCCCAGGGGGCTCGTTGAAGCTTTCTTT	CASSLFSPRGLVEAFF
TRBV2	few	TRBJ2-1	.	TGTGCCAGCAGACACGAGGCGGGATACAATGAGCAGTTCTTC	CASRHEAGYNEQFF
TRBV4-1	.	TRBJ2-1	.	TGCGCCAGCAGCCCCCCCTTTTCGGGGCAGTTCTTC	CASSPPFSGQFF
TRBV11-2	few	TRBJ2-1	TRBD2	TGTGCCAGCAGCTCCCTAGCGGGAGGCCGATACAATGAGCAGTTCTTC	CASSSLAGGRYNEQFF